The TCR beta chain under discussion was sequenced for a study of technical replicates of blood from several donors. Trimming cost V 7 bases and J 4 bases, with 10 bases left between them. Germline values: CDR1 MNHNS, CDR2 SASEGT. The CDR3 totals 13 residues. Some clones are missing from TCRdb's copy, which holds only in-frame ones; the method was immunoSEQ multiplex PCR. The sample has 50,000 to 70,000 clones, 70% to 90% seen once; the top ten hold around 5%. The sample consisted of PBMCs. The source is a human donor in good health. Some clones in this sample may be carry-over from other donors' samples. The V and J genes are TRBV6-1 and TRBJ2-2; the D gene is possibly TRBD1 (5 bases). CDR3 in DNA: TGTGCCAGCACAGGGCGTATCACCGGGGAGCTGTTTTTT. Translating gives CASTGRITGELFF.